This TCR beta chain emerged from a study of shared clonotypes between healthy human individuals. Using immunoSEQ multiplex PCR, the repertoire was profiled, and TCRdb retains in-frame clones only, with some absent. Among fewer than 2.5 million clones listed, roughly 93% were seen once. This clone was recorded only once. In germline, CDR1 is MNHNS, CDR2 SASEGT. Between the trimmed V and J ends, which lost 8 bases and 8 bases, there was a span of 16 bases. The CDR3 covers 13 residues. The receptor was derived from a young man in good health. Some clones in this sample may be carry-over from other donors' samples. The genes are TRBV6-1 and TRBJ1-5; no definite D call. Sequencing input: naive CD4+ T cells from PBMCs. Subset described: CD45RA+ positively selected. CDR3: CASLNDRREPQHF. The CDR3, as DNA: TGTGCCAGCTTAAATGACCGGCGGGAGCCCCAGCATTTT.